A selection of T cell receptor beta chains follows, all from one sample in a study of T-cell memory formation after mild COVID-19. TCRdb analysed the 5' RACE reads with MiXCR anew, one entry per CDR3 protein. The sample consists of approximately 150,000 distinct CDR3 sequences, roughly a fifth of them appearing once. Input material: PBMCs or a T cell subset sorted from them (not recorded which). These receptor sequences come from an adult woman who had mild COVID-19 (a few samples of this study predate the infection). Cell type and time point are not known. Both conserved end residues are part of each CDR3. D genes are given only for firm matches. Not every row has a clone size; where given, it reads once, few, many or a size class.

>TRBD2|few|TRBV5-1|TRBJ2-5
CASSSSNLAGQETQYF
TGCGCCAGCAGCTCGTCGAACCTAGCGGGGCAGGAGACCCAGTACTTC
>-|-|TRBV10-3|TRBJ1-1
CAISDHGRGTEAFF
TGTGCCATCAGTGATCACGGGCGTGGGACTGAAGCTTTCTTT
>TRBD1|-|TRBV20-1|TRBJ2-7
CSAPAGTGADYEQYF
TGCAGTGCCCCTGCCGGGACAGGGGCCGACTACGAGCAGTACTTC
>TRBD1|few|TRBV20-1|TRBJ2-6
CSARVRVGQSRSGANVLTF
TGCAGTGCTAGAGTCAGAGTGGGACAGTCCCGCTCTGGGGCCAACGTCCTGACTTTC
>-|many|TRBV15|TRBJ2-3
CATSRDPGKTDTQYF
TGTGCCACCAGCAGAGATCCCGGTAAAACAGATACGCAGTATTTT
>-|-|TRBV7-9|TRBJ1-2
CASSENIIYGYTF
TGTGCCAGCAGCGAGAACATAATCTATGGCTACACCTTC
>-|-|TRBV12-3/TRBV12-4|TRBJ2-3
CASSHQGSTDTQYF
TGTGCCAGCAGTCACCAAGGAAGCACAGATACGCAGTATTTT
>TRBD2|few|TRBV20-1|TRBJ2-1
CSASTPSGRAGEQFF
TGCAGTGCAAGCACCCCTAGCGGGAGGGCCGGTGAGCAGTTCTTC
>TRBD1|-|TRBV24-1|TRBJ1-2
CATSDSGQGALGYTF
TGTGCCACCAGTGATTCGGGACAGGGGGCCTTGGGCTACACCTTC
>TRBD1|-|TRBV6-1|TRBJ1-4
CASSPKAQGEVF
TGTGCCAGCAGCCCGAAGGCACAGGGGGAAGTTTTT
>-|few|TRBV7-8|TRBJ1-1
CASSLVAGVEAFF
TGTGCCAGCAGCTTAGTTGCGGGAGTTGAAGCTTTCTTT
>TRBD1|-|TRBV12-3/TRBV12-4|TRBJ2-1
CASSFTWTGVLRSEQFF
TGTGCCAGCAGTTTTACTTGGACAGGGGTTTTGCGGAGTGAGCAGTTCTTC
>-|-|TRBV5-1|TRBJ2-4
CASSLGTVILAKNIQYF
TGCGCCAGCAGCTTGGGGACAGTAATTTTAGCCAAAAACATTCAGTACTTC
>TRBD2|-|TRBV29-1|TRBJ2-2
CSARLAEAGELFF
TGCAGCGCCCGACTAGCCGAAGCCGGGGAGCTGTTTTTT
>TRBD1|few|TRBV12-3/TRBV12-4|TRBJ1-1
CASSQRQGAHLNTEAFF
TGTGCCAGCAGTCAAAGACAGGGGGCCCACCTGAACACTGAAGCTTTCTTT
>-|few|TRBV5-1|TRBJ2-1
CASSLGTPPPHEQFF
TGCGCCAGCAGCTTGGGGACCCCTCCCCCCCATGAGCAGTTCTTC
>-|few|TRBV12-3/TRBV12-4|TRBJ2-1
CAGARVGSGEQFF
TGTGCCGGGGCCAGGGTTGGATCAGGGGAGCAGTTCTTC
>-|few|TRBV12-3/TRBV12-4|TRBJ2-7
CASSPQTETYEQYF
TGTGCCAGCAGCCCTCAAACTGAAACCTACGAGCAGTACTTC
>TRBD1|many|TRBV12-3/TRBV12-4|TRBJ2-7
CASSPSGTVYEQYF
TGTGCCAGCAGTCCTTCAGGGACAGTTTACGAGCAGTACTTC
>TRBD2|once|TRBV4-2|TRBJ2-3
CASSQGARGLVSDTQYF
TGTGCCAGCAGCCAAGGTGCGAGGGGACTAGTTTCGGATACGCAGTATTTT
>TRBD1|few|TRBV20-1|TRBJ2-2
CSAREGGRELFF
TGCAGTGCTAGAGAAGGGGGCCGGGAGCTGTTTTTT
>-|few|TRBV5-1|TRBJ1-3
CASSLYGEPNSRGNTIYF
TGCGCCAGCAGCTTGTATGGAGAGCCAAATTCAAGGGGAAACACCATATATTTT
>-|few|TRBV20-1|TRBJ1-1
CSAGSHANTEAFF
TGCAGTGCTGGGAGCCATGCGAACACTGAAGCTTTCTTT
>-|-|TRBV20-1|TRBJ1-1
CSATESGRTNTEAFF
TGCAGTGCCACGGAGTCGGGACGTACGAACACTGAAGCTTTCTTT
>TRBD2|few|TRBV5-1|TRBJ2-1
CASSLPGTSVTREQFF
TGCGCCAGCAGCTTGCCCGGGACTAGCGTTACTCGGGAGCAGTTCTTC
>-|-|TRBV25-1|TRBJ1-2
CASRRGFYGYTF
TGTGCCAGCAGGCGAGGGTTCTATGGCTACACCTTC
>-|few|TRBV12-3/TRBV12-4|TRBJ1-4
CASRRDNHNEKLFF
TGTGCCAGCAGGCGGGACAACCATAATGAAAAACTGTTTTTT
>-|-|TRBV7-3|TRBJ2-3
CASSSSIQDTQYF
TGTGCCAGCAGCTCTAGCATTCAGGATACGCAGTATTTT
>-|-|TRBV7-8|TRBJ2-5
CAGGARGTSETQYF
TGTGCGGGGGGGGCGCGGGGGACTTCAGAGACCCAGTACTTC